The sequence of this TCR beta chain was determined in a study of shared clonotypes between healthy human individuals. Regarding the study as a whole: Expectations were that clonotype sharing among donors would be affected by sequencing depth. Owing to a small donor count, the genetic and exposure-history diversity represented was limited.

Germline-derived CDR1 and CDR2 are SGHTA and FQGNSA. Trimming shortened V by 2 bases and J by 6 bases, and 14 bases separated the two germline ends. The CDR3 runs to 15 residues. A note on this clone: The antigen is undetermined.

A deep-level run was used for the assay. Unsorted PBMC DNA went through sequencing on ten immunoSEQ deep assay plates. Assay: immunoSEQ multiplex PCR; the TCRdb copy retains only in-frame clones and omits some. The table has approximately 480,000 clones, over 75% seen once. This sequence originates from a woman in her thirties or forties in good health. Some clones in this sample may be carry-over from other donors' samples. V and J are TRBV7-2 and TRBJ2-1; D may be TRBD1 (5 bases). Sequencing input: PBMCs. The CDR3 nucleotides are TGTGCCAGCAGCTTATCAGGGTCAGACCCCAATGAGCAGTTCTTC. It codes for CASSLSGSDPNEQFF.